The 12 T cell receptor beta chains presented below share a single source sample, sequenced in a study of T cell responses to AZD1222 COVID-19 vaccine. Profiling relied on immunoSEQ multiplex PCR, and the TCRdb table lists in-frame clones only, not all of them. The sample holds about 180,000 clones, approximately 86% seen once. The sample was peripheral blood, taken on day 0 of AZD1222 vaccination. The receptors derive from an adult in good health.

This clone has a single count. This sample also contains other DNA sequences that code for the same CDR3. This chain connects TRBV30 to TRBJ2-6; no clear D. The germline V and J ends were trimmed by 4 bases and 4 bases, with 8 bases remaining between them. This CDR3 spans 13 amino acids. Germline CDR1 GTSNPN, CDR2 SVGIG (reference sequence). The CDR3 loop reads CAWKVAGANVLTF. The CDR3 nucleotides are TGTGCCTGGAAGGTGGCCGGGGCCAACGTCCTGACTTTC.

J is TRBJ1-2 and V is TRBV6-6; weak D call: TRBD1 (5 bases). The CDR3 contains 13 residues. Trimming cost V 2 bases and J 6 bases, with 10 bases left between them. CDR1 and CDR2 from the germline V gene are MNHNY and SVGAGI (reference sequence). The CDR3 DNA reads TGTGCCAGCAGTTACCTCGCCAGGGATGGCTACACCTTC. Translating gives CASSYLARDGYTF.

The chain couples TRBV11-2 to TRBJ2-2, with D perhaps given as TRBD1 or TRBD2 (6 bases each). The V gene's germline CDR1 is SGHAT and CDR2 FQNNGV. There are 15 residues in the CDR3. With 2 bases removed from V and 3 bases from J, the gap between germline ends came to 10 bases. The CDR3, as DNA: TGTGCCAGCAGCTTAAACGGGGGCGACACCGGGGAGCTGTTTTTT. It codes for CASSLNGGDTGELFF.

The V gene is TRBV20-1, the J gene TRBJ2-1; D not certain. CDR3 length: 10 residues. Trimming took 7 bases from V and 7 from J, leaving 8 bases between them. Germline lookup yields CDR1 DFQATT and CDR2 SNEGSKA (reference sequence). In DNA form, the CDR3 reads TGCAGTGGACGGCAGAATGAGCAGTTCTTC. Translating it yields CSGRQNEQFF.

This rearrangement joins TRBV5-1 to TRBJ2-7; unclear D gene. Germline V gene data show CDR1 as SGHRS and CDR2 as YFSETQ. CDR3 length: 15 residues. Trimming pared 6 bases from V and 2 bases from J, leaving 18 bases between. In DNA, the CDR3 is TGCGCCAGCATTAGGGTTCCGGGTCAGCCCTACGAGCAGTACTTC. Its translation is CASIRVPGQPYEQYF.

The rearrangement uses TRBV30 and TRBJ2-7; the match to TRBD2 covers 10 bases. CDR1 and CDR2 from the germline V gene are GTSNPN and SVGIG (reference sequence). V lost 1 base and J lost 4; bases outside the gene matches: 4. This CDR3 spans 14 amino acids. The CDR3 protein is CAWSGSGGPYEQYF. The CDR3, as DNA: TGTGCCTGGAGTGGTAGCGGGGGGCCATACGAGCAGTACTTC. The variable domain in full, with the rest retrieved from reference TRBV30 and TRBJ2-7, is SQTIHQWPATLVQPVGSPLSLECTVEGTSNPNLYWYRQAAGRGLQLLFYSVGIGQISSEVPQNLSASRPQDRQFILSSKKLLLSDSGFYLCAWSGSGGPYEQYFGPGTRLTVT.

The chain couples TRBV6-6 to TRBJ1-6; maybe TRBD1 (5 bases). The CDR3 has 15 residues. Germline V CDR1 and CDR2: MNHNY, SVGAGI (reference sequence). Trimming stripped 6 bases from V and 5 bases from J, with 14 bases between. The CDR3 bases are TGTGCCAGCAGAACGGACGGGGGTCATAATTCACCCCTCCACTTT. It specifies CASRTDGGHNSPLHF.

The chain couples TRBV27 to TRBJ2-7, with TRBD2 matching over 11 bases. This CDR3 is built from 14 residues. In germline, CDR1 is MNHEY, CDR2 SMNVEV (reference sequence). The ends lost 5 bases at V and 7 bases at J; junction bases unmatched: 7. CDR3 loop: CASSGLAGPTEQYF. The DNA of the CDR3 is TGTGCCAGCAGTGGACTAGCGGGCCCAACTGAGCAGTACTTC.

The CDR3 nucleotides are TGCGCCAGCAGCCCCTATGGGACGCGAGAGACCCAGTACTTC. Translated, it gives CASSPYGTRETQYF. V usage is TRBV5-1 and J usage is TRBJ2-5; D is possibly TRBD1 or TRBD2 (5 bases each). Trimming shortened V by 4 bases and J by 4 bases, and 14 bases separated the two germline ends. Germline values: CDR1 SGHRS, CDR2 YFSETQ. The CDR3 loop spans 14 amino acids.

The rearrangement links TRBV19 to TRBJ2-7; TRBD1 agrees at 9 bases. The CDR3 runs to 13 residues. The trim removed 5 bases at V and 3 bases at J, leaving 2 bases unmatched. Germline V CDR1 and CDR2: LNHDA, SQIVND (reference sequence). CDR3: CASSAGQGYEQYF. As DNA, the CDR3 is TGTGCCAGTAGTGCGGGACAGGGCTACGAGCAGTACTTC.

The rearrangement joins TRBV5-1 to TRBJ2-3, with 7 bases matching TRBD2. The germline gives CDR1 SGHRS, CDR2 YFSETQ. Trimming removed 4 bases from V and 3 bases from J; junction bases left unmatched: 11. The CDR3 totals 16 residues. The CDR3: CASSTGLGSATDTQYF. As DNA, the CDR3 is TGCGCCAGCAGCACCGGACTAGGATCGGCGACAGATACGCAGTATTTT.

The V and J genes are TRBV7-3 and TRBJ2-7; TRBD1 might be the D (7 bases). V lost 5 bases and J lost 7, with 18 bases in between. CDR3 size: 14 residues. The germline gives CDR1 SGHTA, CDR2 FQGTGA. The CDR3 region is CASSPRTQGGEQYF. The CDR3 coding sequence is TGTGCCAGCAGCCCCCGGACCCAGGGGGGAGAGCAGTACTTC.